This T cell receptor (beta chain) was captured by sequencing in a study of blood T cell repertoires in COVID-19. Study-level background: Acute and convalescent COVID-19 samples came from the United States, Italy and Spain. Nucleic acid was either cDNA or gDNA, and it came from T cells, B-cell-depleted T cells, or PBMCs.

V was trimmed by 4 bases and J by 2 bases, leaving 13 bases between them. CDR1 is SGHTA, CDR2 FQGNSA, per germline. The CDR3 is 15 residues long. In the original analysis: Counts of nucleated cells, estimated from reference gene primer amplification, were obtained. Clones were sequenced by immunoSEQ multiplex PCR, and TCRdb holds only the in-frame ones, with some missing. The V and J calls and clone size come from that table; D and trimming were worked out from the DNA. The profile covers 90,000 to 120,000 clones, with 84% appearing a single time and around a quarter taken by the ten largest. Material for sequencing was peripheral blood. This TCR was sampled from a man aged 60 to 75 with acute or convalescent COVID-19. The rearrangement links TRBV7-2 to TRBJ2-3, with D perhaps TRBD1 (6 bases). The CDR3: CASSWGQSPTDTQYF. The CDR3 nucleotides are TGTGCCAGCAGCTGGGGACAAAGCCCCACAGATACGCAGTATTTT.